These T cell receptor beta chains were read from a single sample in a study of shared clonotypes between healthy human individuals. Method: immunoSEQ multiplex PCR; TCRdb's copy keeps in-frame clones and lacks some. Found here are 730,000 or so clones, roughly 70% of them singletons; the top ten hold 1.8%. The sequencing sample was made of memory CD4+ T cells sorted from blood. All receptors derive from a woman aged 30 to 39 in good health. Each CDR3 is given with its conserved first and last residue. A D gene is named only where the DNA matches it firmly. Rows may omit the clone size; those that give it use once, few, many or a size class.

j_call v_call clone_size d_call cdr3_aa cdr3_nt
TRBJ1-5 TRBV27 . . CASSFGRLVQPQHF TGTGCCAGCAGTTTCGGGAGGTTGGTTCAGCCCCAGCATTTT
TRBJ2-2 TRBV11-3 . . CASKLGTNTGELFF TGTGCCAGCAAGCTGGGGACCAACACCGGGGAGCTGTTTTTT
TRBJ2-5 TRBV5-1 few . CASSLSGTEKQETQYF TGCGCCAGCAGCTTATCCGGGACGGAGAAACAAGAGACCCAGTACTTC
TRBJ2-7 TRBV18 . . CASSRLDTTYEQYF TGTGCCAGCTCGCGACTTGACACCACCTACGAGCAGTACTTC
TRBJ2-5 TRBV11-2 once TRBD2 CASSLRREGRETQYF TGTGCCAGCAGCTTACGGCGGGAGGGCAGAGAGACCCAGTACTTC
TRBJ2-7 TRBV25-1 . . CASSPTSFLTVPEQYF TGTGCCAGCAGCCCCACCTCATTCTTGACAGTTCCCGAGCAGTACTTC
TRBJ1-5 TRBV9 few . CASSVDGGQGTPQHF TGTGCCAGCAGCGTAGACGGGGGTCAAGGAACGCCCCAGCATTTT
TRBJ2-3 TRBV7-9 . . CASSRTLLNTDTQYF TGTGCCAGCAGCAGGACACTCCTCAACACAGATACGCAGTATTTT
TRBJ2-5 TRBV19 . . CASSITGSGQETQYF TGTGCCAGTAGTATTACAGGGTCTGGCCAAGAGACCCAGTACTTC
TRBJ2-1 TRBV6-6 . . CASSYDGRSEQFF TGTGCCAGCAGTTACGACGGGAGATCTGAGCAGTTCTTC
TRBJ2-7 TRBV6-1 once . CATEGGLPRDEQYF TGTGCCACGGAAGGGGGTCTGCCGAGGGACGAGCAGTACTTC
TRBJ2-3 TRBV10-3 . . CAISESLVTTDTQYF TGTGCCATCAGTGAGTCCCTAGTCACGACAGATACGCAGTATTTT
TRBJ1-1 TRBV29-1 . . CSVLTVGGRRAFF TGCAGCGTCCTTACAGTGGGGGGGCGCAGAGCTTTCTTT
TRBJ2-3 TRBV10-1 . . CASSDAGWEEDTQYF TGCGCCAGCAGTGATGCAGGGTGGGAGGAAGATACGCAGTATTTT
TRBJ1-2 TRBV28 . . CASSRGGYGYTF TGTGCCAGCAGCCGAGGGGGCTATGGCTACACCTTC
TRBJ1-1 TRBV28 . . CASYHGQMNTEAFF TGTGCCAGCTACCACGGGCAGATGAACACTGAAGCTTTCTTT
TRBJ2-7 TRBV27 . . CASGRTYEQYF TGTGCCAGCGGGCGGACCTACGAGCAGTACTTC
TRBJ1-1 TRBV11-2 . TRBD1 CASSPQGRGEAFF TGTGCCAGCAGCCCACAGGGGCGAGGGGAAGCTTTCTTT
TRBJ2-5 TRBV7-9 . TRBD2 CASSLAGLAGGRETQYF TGTGCCAGCAGCTTAGCGGGACTAGCGGGAGGGAGAGAGACCCAGTACTTC
TRBJ2-7 TRBV18 . . CASSPPARGNYEQYF TGTGCCAGCTCACCACCTGCACGAGGGAACTACGAGCAGTACTTC
TRBJ2-7 TRBV5-4 few . CASSLANRDYEQYF TGTGCCAGCAGCTTGGCGAACCGGGACTACGAGCAGTACTTC
TRBJ1-5 TRBV28 . . CASSFRREPQHF TGTGCCAGCAGTTTCCGACGGGAGCCCCAGCATTTT
TRBJ2-5 TRBV7-9 . TRBD1 CASSPRGQGIMETQYF TGTGCCAGCAGCCCCCGCGGACAGGGGATTATGGAGACCCAGTACTTC
TRBJ2-7 TRBV19 few TRBD2 CASSPFGGLAGATYEQYF TGTGCCAGTAGTCCCTTCGGGGGACTAGCGGGAGCTACCTACGAGCAGTACTTC
TRBJ1-2 TRBV5-1 . . CASRFRDSGGYTF TGCGCCAGCAGATTCCGGGACTCTGGAGGCTACACCTTC
TRBJ1-4 TRBV28 many . CASISGSGEKLFF TGTGCCAGCATTTCGGGGTCGGGTGAAAAACTGTTTTTT
TRBJ2-2 TRBV7-8 . . CASSSRPTPTGELFF TGTGCCAGCAGCTCCCGTCCTACCCCCACCGGGGAGCTGTTTTTT
TRBJ1-5 TRBV29-1 once . CSARGRDDQPQHF TGCAGCGCCAGGGGTAGGGATGATCAGCCCCAGCATTTT
TRBJ1-2 TRBV10-2 many . CASSESTGLRARGYTF TGCGCCAGCAGTGAGTCGACGGGACTCAGGGCCCGAGGCTACACCTTC
TRBJ2-7 TRBV19 . . CASSPGGSYEQYF TGTGCCAGTAGTCCGGGTGGGTCCTACGAGCAGTACTTC
TRBJ2-7 TRBV6-1 . . CASTNREGEQYF TGTGCCAGCACTAACAGGGAGGGAGAGCAGTACTTC
TRBJ2-3 TRBV28 once TRBD2 CASSSTSGRKDTQYF TGTGCCAGCAGTTCGACTAGCGGGAGAAAAGATACGCAGTATTTT
TRBJ2-7 TRBV10-3 . . CAISEPEDRRGYEQYF TGTGCCATCAGTGAGCCGGAGGACAGGCGGGGGTACGAGCAGTACTTC
TRBJ1-2 TRBV5-1 . TRBD1 CASSMGNRGANYGYTF TGCGCCAGCAGCATGGGTAACAGGGGGGCTAACTATGGCTACACCTTC
TRBJ2-1 TRBV27 . TRBD2 CASSSPLAGDYNEQFF TGTGCCAGCAGTTCACCACTAGCGGGGGACTACAATGAGCAGTTCTTC
TRBJ1-1 TRBV5-1 many TRBD1 CASSPGTGGTEAFF TGCGCCAGCAGCCCCGGGACAGGGGGCACTGAAGCTTTCTTT
TRBJ1-3 TRBV28 . . CASSPQISGNTIYF TGTGCCAGCAGTCCCCAAATCTCTGGAAACACCATATATTTT
TRBJ2-5 TRBV7-9 . . CASSLSAGGILETQYF TGTGCCAGCAGCTTATCCGCAGGCGGGATTTTGGAGACCCAGTACTTC
TRBJ1-2 TRBV6-1 . TRBD1 CASRGQGAGYTF TGTGCCAGCAGGGGACAGGGGGCTGGCTACACCTTC
TRBJ1-5 TRBV28 . . CASSRPPNQPQHF TGTGCCAGCAGCCGCCCCCCCAATCAGCCCCAGCATTTT
TRBJ2-4 TRBV18 . . CASSPLGPMDGNIQYF TGTGCCAGCTCACCTTTGGGCCCGATGGATGGAAACATTCAGTACTTC
TRBJ2-1 TRBV4-2 . TRBD2 CASSHGLAGETQFF TGTGCCAGCAGCCACGGACTAGCGGGAGAGACGCAGTTCTTC
TRBJ1-2 TRBV30 many . CAWSVTRNYGYTF TGTGCCTGGAGTGTAACCAGAAACTATGGCTACACCTTC
TRBJ1-1 TRBV5-1 . . CASRTVPQERTEAFF TGCGCCAGCAGAACAGTCCCTCAGGAGCGGACTGAAGCTTTCTTT
TRBJ2-3 TRBV6-5 . . CASSRTNRPGNTQYF TGTGCCAGCAGTCGGACTAATCGGCCGGGTAATACGCAGTATTTT
TRBJ2-2 TRBV7-2 . . CASSVIRNTGELFF TGTGCCAGCAGCGTAATCAGAAACACCGGGGAGCTGTTTTTT
TRBJ1-2 TRBV11-2 . . CASTTMRGGYGYTF TGTGCCAGCACCACAATGAGAGGGGGGTATGGCTACACCTTC
TRBJ1-5 TRBV6-1 . . CASSEFETGGEQPQHF TGTGCCAGCAGTGAATTCGAGACAGGAGGAGAACAGCCCCAGCATTTT
TRBJ2-5 TRBV5-1 . TRBD2 CASSFAGEGQETQYF TGCGCCAGCAGCTTCGCGGGAGAAGGGCAAGAGACCCAGTACTTC
TRBJ2-3 TRBV12-5 . . CASGLTQTRTYVDTQYF TGTGCTAGTGGTTTGACCCAGACTAGGACGTACGTAGATACGCAGTATTTT
TRBJ2-1 TRBV7-2 once . CASSLMDEQFF TGTGCCAGCAGTTTAATGGATGAGCAGTTCTTC
TRBJ1-2 TRBV5-1 . TRBD1 CASTTGQGTYGYTF TGCGCCAGCACAACGGGACAGGGGACCTATGGCTACACCTTC
TRBJ1-2 TRBV28 . . CASSSYRLKGYTF TGTGCCAGCAGTTCGTACAGGCTCAAAGGCTACACCTTC